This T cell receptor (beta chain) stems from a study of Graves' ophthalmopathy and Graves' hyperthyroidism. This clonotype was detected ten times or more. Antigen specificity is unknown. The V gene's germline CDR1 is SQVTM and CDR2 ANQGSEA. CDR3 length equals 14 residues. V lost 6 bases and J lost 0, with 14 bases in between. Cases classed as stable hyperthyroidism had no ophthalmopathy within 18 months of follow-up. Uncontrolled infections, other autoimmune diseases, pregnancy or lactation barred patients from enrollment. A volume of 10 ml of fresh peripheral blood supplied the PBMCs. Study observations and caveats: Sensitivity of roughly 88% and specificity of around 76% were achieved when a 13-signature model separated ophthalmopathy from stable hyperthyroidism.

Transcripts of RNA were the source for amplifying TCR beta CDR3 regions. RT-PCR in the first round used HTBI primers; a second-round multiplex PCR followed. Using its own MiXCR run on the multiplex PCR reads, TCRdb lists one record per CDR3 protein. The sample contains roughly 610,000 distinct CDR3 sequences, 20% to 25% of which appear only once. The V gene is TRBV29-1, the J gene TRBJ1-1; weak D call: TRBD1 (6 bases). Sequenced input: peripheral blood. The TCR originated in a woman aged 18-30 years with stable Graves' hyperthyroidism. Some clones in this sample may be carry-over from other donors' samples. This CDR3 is CSVSRGAMNTEAFF. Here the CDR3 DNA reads TGCAGCGTCTCTCGGGGGGCAATGAACACTGAAGCTTTCTTT.